This paragraph covers one TCR beta chain sequence. Its antigen is unidentified. This sample is part of a study of early T cells in non-severe SARS-CoV-2 infection. Study-level background: Sequencing targeted bulk RNA from unsorted whole blood, leaving chains unpaired.

From germline, CDR1 is DFQATT and CDR2 SNEGSKA (reference sequence). The V segment lost 3 bases and the J segment 9 bases; nucleotides outside the gene matches: 12. This CDR3 comprises 14 residues. Attachment of unique molecular identifiers to individual cDNA molecules was performed. From the 5' RACE reads, TCRdb called clonotypes with MiXCR, one entry per CDR3 protein. The sample has under 60,000 distinct CDR3 sequences; around 8% are singletons. Study outcomes and limitations: Lookups in VDJdb leaned toward anti-spike CD8 responses and missed private and CD4 specificities.

Sequencing was performed on whole blood. This receptor was taken from an adult who was a healthcare worker with PCR-confirmed SARS-CoV-2 infection or an uninfected control (not recorded which). V and J are TRBV20-1 and TRBJ2-3, with 7 positions matching TRBD2. CDR3 protein: CSASPSGPIFTQYF. The CDR3 coding sequence is TGCAGTGCTAGCCCTAGCGGTCCAATCTTCACGCAGTATTTT.